This T cell receptor (beta chain) was captured by sequencing in a study of cytomegalovirus exposure and HLA in healthy donors. Overall study results and limits: Among the CMV-associated chains, a few were confirmed in vitro as specific for CMV antigens. Later analysis suggested links between common viral pathogens and several top significant clusters.

Germline CDR1 and CDR2: SGDLS and YYNGEE. The V end was cut by 0 bases, the J end by 4 bases, with 11 bases between. The CDR3 runs to 15 residues. Though nominally healthy at sampling, donors likely had unrecorded immune exposures. Researchers ran the PCR with 60 Vbeta and 13 Jbeta primers. Source study methods: Approximately 11 million of the about 80 million unique TCR beta chains counted in a later analysis were shared. The protocol was immunoSEQ multiplex PCR, while the TCRdb copy is restricted to in-frame clones and leaves out a portion. The DNA was the basis for D and trimming; V, J and clone size are from that table. Among about 160,000 clones listed, approximately 78% were seen once. Notes on this clone: The antigen is unknown.

The source is a woman under 40 in good health and CMV-seropositive. Sequenced: PBMCs. This chain links TRBV9 with TRBJ1-3; no clear D. The CDR3 DNA sequence: TGTGCCAGCAGCGTAGAGGGTGGAGGCGGAAACACCATATATTTT. Amino acid sequence: CASSVEGGGGNTIYF.